This TCR beta chain was documented in a study of OX40 agonist ivuxolimab in advanced cancers. This clone appeared a single time. Assay: immunoSEQ multiplex PCR; the TCRdb copy retains only in-frame clones and omits some. The data show roughly 54,000 clones, 75% to 90% seen once. Trimming pared 7 bases from V and 0 bases from J, leaving 12 bases between. Germline V gene sequence: CDR1 MNHEY, CDR2 SMNVEV (reference sequence). The CDR3 loop spans 14 amino acids. The source material was CD4+ or CD8+ T cells sorted from blood, sampled in a trial of the OX40 agonist ivuxolimab. This TCR derives from an adult with an advanced solid tumor such as melanoma, head and neck, liver or kidney cancer. The rearrangement uses TRBV27 and TRBJ1-2; D gene ambiguous. The CDR3 DNA is TGTGCCAGCACTCCTCGGGCAGCTAACTATGGCTACACCTTC. It encodes CASTPRAANYGYTF.